This T cell receptor beta chain was sequenced in a study of CD8 T cells in ankylosing spondylitis. Germline assignment: CDR1 DFQATT and CDR2 SNEGSKA (reference sequence). With V trimmed by 0 bases and J by 0 bases, 9 bases remained unmatched. CDR3 size: 19 residues. TCRdb re-derived calls from the 5' RACE reads in MiXCR, one entry per CDR3 protein. The sample records some 200,000 distinct CDR3 sequences, around a quarter being singletons. The sample holds many counts of this clonotype. The rearrangement links TRBV20-1 to TRBJ2-1; 12 nucleotides agree with TRBD2. The sequence derives from a male donor with ankylosing spondylitis or in good health (not recorded which). Sequencing used blood, either unsorted or a sorted T cell fraction (not recorded which). As DNA, the CDR3 is TGCAGTGCTAGAGATTTGACTAGCGGGAGTCTCGGCTCCTACAATGAGCAGTTCTTC. Translating it yields CSARDLTSGSLGSYNEQFF.